These T cell receptor beta chains were read from a single sample in a study of monozygotic twins with inflammatory bowel disease. TCRdb re-called the 5' RACE reads; every CDR3 protein appears as one record, without DNA. The table gives hundreds of thousands of distinct CDR3 sequences; the top ten clones make up 2% to 2.5% of it. Sequencing used blood. The origin of the receptors is a human donor with ulcerative colitis or Crohn's disease, or a healthy co-twin of an affected twin (not recorded which). The CDR3 runs from the conserved cysteine through the conserved F or W.

j_call v_call cdr3_aa
TRBJ2-7 TRBV14 CASSQKLWFEDEQYF
TRBJ1-4 TRBV7-2 CASSPLFSEKLFF
TRBJ1-1 TRBV5-1 CASGGTQNTEAFF
TRBJ1-2 TRBV27 CASSLNPHTGSYGYTF
TRBJ2-7 TRBV5-6 CASSRLGQEDYEQYF
TRBJ2-3 TRBV28 CASRSGTGGTDTQYF
TRBJ1-1 TRBV5-1 CASSLAGQPNTEAFF
TRBJ2-1 TRBV6-1 CASSRLAGGSNEQFF
TRBJ2-7 TRBV5-1 CASSLEVGVVYEQYF
TRBJ2-5 TRBV20-1 CSASGSGETQYF
TRBJ2-5 TRBV4-1 CASSQETPGQDQETQYF
TRBJ1-2 TRBV10-3 CASGAENYGYTF
TRBJ2-1 TRBV27 CASSYFMRQGGEQFF
TRBJ2-7 TRBV20-1 CSARSYVQSRNEQYF
TRBJ2-7 TRBV20-1 CSASGGTYEQYF
TRBJ1-1 TRBV12-3/TRBV12-4 CASSPDRSTMNTEAFF
TRBJ2-3 TRBV7-2 CASSLAGGDGTDTQYF
TRBJ1-1 TRBV6-5 CASNPTGDTEAFF